Below are 2 T cell receptor beta chains sequenced from a single sample in a study of cytomegalovirus exposure and HLA in healthy donors. 60 Vbeta and 13 Jbeta primers were used in PCR. Produced via immunoSEQ multiplex PCR; TCRdb's table is partial and in-frame only. This table holds 140,000 to 150,000 clones, around 72% found once. Sequenced: PBMCs. All receptors come from a man in his forties in good health and CMV-seronegative.

Only one count was recorded for this clone. The chain employs TRBV6-5 and TRBJ1-5, with a possible D match to TRBD1 (5 bases). V was clipped by 6 bases and J by 0 bases, with 9 bases between them. The CDR3 contains 14 residues. Germline CDR1 and CDR2: MNHEY and SVGAGI. DNA of the CDR3: TGTGCCAGCAGGGGGACTGATAGCAATCAGCCCCAGCATTTT. Translation gives CASRGTDSNQPQHF.

This sequence joins TRBV28 and TRBJ2-7; 8 nucleotides align to TRBD2. Germline CDR1 and CDR2: MDHEN and SYDVKM. Unmatched junction bases numbered 8, after V lost 6 bases and J lost 4 bases. The CDR3 spans 14 residues. CDR3 sequence (DNA): TGTGCCAGCAGCCTGACTAGCGCATTATACGAGCAGTACTTC. Amino acid sequence: CASSLTSALYEQYF.